The next 27 T cell receptor beta chains were all read from a single sample in a study of blood T cell repertoires in COVID-19. Generated by immunoSEQ multiplex PCR, the TCRdb table keeps only in-frame clones and is missing some. The data hold fewer than 350,000 clones, with 85% observed a single time. Sequencing input: PBMCs or T cells enriched from blood (not recorded which). Receptors originate from a woman aged 50 to 60 who had recovered from COVID-19.

The chain has TRBV30 and TRBJ2-2; 8 bases agree with TRBD2. Germline-derived CDR1 and CDR2 are GTSNPN and SVGIG (reference sequence). CDR3 length: 16 amino acids. V shed 0 bases and J 5 bases; nucleotides not matched to a gene: 8. The CDR3 sequence is CAWSVLRGGGTGELFF. The CDR3 nucleotides read TGTGCCTGGAGTGTACTTCGGGGGGGCGGTACCGGGGAGCTGTTTTTT.

This chain uses TRBV6-1 with TRBJ1-4, with TRBD1 as a possible D gene (5 bases). V lost 2 bases and J lost 7, with 14 bases in between. The CDR3 is made up of 15 amino acids. The germline V gene has CDR1 MNHNS and CDR2 SASEGT. The DNA of the CDR3 is TGTGCCAGCAGTGAAAGGGGCGACGTGACTGAAAAACTGTTTTTT. Translating gives CASSERGDVTEKLFF.

The chain is built from TRBV19 and TRBJ2-3, with 10 bases fitting TRBD2. The CDR3 is made up of 16 amino acids. Germline CDR1 LNHDA, CDR2 SQIVND (reference sequence). V dropped 4 bases and J dropped 2; count of bases not matched to a gene: 6. The CDR3 DNA reads as TGTGCCAGTAGTAGCTGGACTAGCGGAATCACAGATACGCAGTATTTT. This encodes CASSSWTSGITDTQYF.

The chain carries TRBV5-4 and TRBJ2-7, with D possibly matching TRBD1 (6 bases). Germline V gene lookup returns CDR1 SGHNT and CDR2 YYREEE (reference sequence). This CDR3 has 15 residues. Trimming cost V 1 base and J 4 bases, with 15 bases left between them. CDR3 in amino acids: CASSLWAGAPYEQYF. In DNA, the CDR3 is TGTGCCAGCAGCTTGTGGGCAGGGGCCCCGTACGAGCAGTACTTC. Full variable domain (remainder filled in from reference TRBV5-4 and TRBJ2-7): ETGVTQSPTHLIKTRGQQVTLRCSSQSGHNTVSWYQQALGQGPQFIFQYYREEENGRGNFPPRFSGLQFPNYSSELNVNALELDDSALYLCASSLWAGAPYEQYFGPGTRLTVT.

This rearrangement joins TRBV5-1 to TRBJ1-6, with TRBD1 matching over 9 bases. Trimming removed 4 bases from V and 6 bases from J; junction bases left unmatched: 8. The CDR3 is made up of 16 amino acids. Germline V gene lookup returns CDR1 SGHRS and CDR2 YFSETQ. The CDR3 reads CASSRSTGGGNSPLHF. The CDR3 DNA reads TGCGCCAGCAGCAGATCTACAGGGGGCGGTAATTCACCCCTCCACTTT.

The chain uses TRBV27 and TRBJ2-1; D perhaps matches TRBD2 (5 bases). CDR1 and CDR2 (germline): MNHEY, SMNVEV (reference sequence). V was pared by 6 bases and J by 0 bases, with 6 bases between. The CDR3 has 13 residues. The CDR3 nucleotides read TGTGCCAGCAGGGACTTCTCCTACAATGAGCAGTTCTTC. Translated: CASRDFSYNEQFF.

The genes are TRBV7-6 and TRBJ1-3; 7 bases are a match to TRBD1. CDR1 is SGHVS, CDR2 FNYEAQ, per germline. Unmatched junction bases numbered 13, after V lost 0 bases and J lost 2 bases. The CDR3 contains 19 residues. The CDR3 region is CASSLAIPQEDRTGNTIYF. The CDR3 DNA follows: TGTGCCAGCAGCTTAGCAATTCCTCAGGAGGACAGGACTGGAAACACCATATATTTT.

V and J are TRBV19 and TRBJ2-7, with TRBD2 matching 12 bases. Germline V CDR1 and CDR2: LNHDA, SQIVND (reference sequence). The CDR3 spans 17 residues. J lost 6 bases, V lost 2 bases, and 11 bases had no gene match. CDR3 sequence reads: CASSIRLAGAFLGEQYF. The DNA of the CDR3 is TGTGCCAGTAGTATAAGACTAGCGGGAGCATTTTTGGGCGAGCAGTACTTC.

The chain joins TRBV7-2 to TRBJ2-4, with 7 bases lining up with TRBD2. J gave up 0 bases and V 2 bases, and 4 bases lay outside the gene matches. Per germline, CDR1 SGHTA and CDR2 FQGNSA. The CDR3 loop spans 16 amino acids. CDR3 region: CASSLSGLRAKNIQYF. The CDR3 nucleotides read TGTGCCAGCAGCTTATCGGGACTACGAGCCAAAAACATTCAGTACTTC.

The chain has TRBV7-2 and TRBJ2-5; 9 positions agree with TRBD1. The CDR3 is 12 residues long. The germline gives CDR1 SGHTA, CDR2 FQGNSA. Trimming cost V 4 bases and J 7 bases; bases outside gene matches: 1. CDR3 bases: TGTGCCAGCAGCTCGGACAGGGGGACCCAGTACTTC. Protein sequence: CASSSDRGTQYF.

In its sample, this clone was seen once. This chain links TRBV11-2 with TRBJ1-2; TRBD1 is a possible D gene (5 bases). The V gene lost 5 bases and the J gene lost 2 bases, with 18 bases spanning the gap. CDR3 size: 16 residues. CDR1 and CDR2 from the germline V gene are SGHAT and FQNNGV. CDR3 DNA: TGTGCCAGCAGCCCGCGGGGGGAGGGGCTCAACTATGGCTACACCTTC. It specifies CASSPRGEGLNYGYTF.

The chain carries TRBV14 and TRBJ1-2, with 7 bases matching TRBD1. V shed 0 bases and J 4 bases; nucleotides not matched to a gene: 11. Germline CDR1 SGHDN, CDR2 FVKESK. The CDR3 is 17 amino acids. CDR3 sequence (DNA): TGTGCCAGCAGCCAAGATTTCATTGGCAGGGGGAGCTATGGCTACACCTTC. Its translation is CASSQDFIGRGSYGYTF.

The V and J genes are TRBV10-1 and TRBJ1-2; D might be TRBD1 (6 bases). From germline, CDR1 is WNHNN and CDR2 SYGVQD (reference sequence). This CDR3 comprises 15 residues. V was pared by 5 bases and J by 2 bases, with 15 bases between. CDR3 in amino acids: CASSPTATGNYGYTF. The CDR3 nucleotides are TGCGCCAGCAGTCCCACCGCTACAGGGAACTATGGCTACACCTTC.

This clone was observed a few times. The chain uses TRBV5-1 and TRBJ2-2; the match to TRBD1 covers 9 bases. Germline-derived CDR1 and CDR2 are SGHRS and YFSETQ. The CDR3 totals 16 residues. With V trimmed by 4 bases and J by 0 bases, 4 bases remained unmatched. The CDR3 DNA sequence: TGCGCCAGCAGCGGGACAGGGCTCCCGAACACCGGGGAGCTGTTTTTT. Protein: CASSGTGLPNTGELFF.

The V call is TRBV18, the J call TRBJ1-1, with D perhaps TRBD1 (6 bases). The CDR3 is 18 residues long. Germline CDR1 KGHSH, CDR2 LQKENI. Trimming left V 1 base short and J 1 base short, with 19 bases between. CDR3 residues: CASSPQKRGTRGNTEAFF. CDR3 bases: TGTGCCAGCTCACCACAAAAGCGGGGGACCAGGGGGAACACTGAAGCTTTCTTT.

This clone was seen a handful of times. The genes are TRBV27 and TRBJ1-1, with D perhaps matching TRBD1 (5 bases). The CDR3 extends over 13 amino acids. Trimming shortened V by 1 base and J by 8 bases, and 11 bases separated the two germline ends. CDR1 and CDR2 (germline): MNHEY, SMNVEV (reference sequence). The CDR3 sequence is CASSLYWRGEAFF. Written as DNA, the CDR3 is TGTGCCAGCAGTTTATATTGGCGGGGCGAAGCTTTCTTT.

The rearrangement joins TRBV2 to TRBJ2-5, with D tentatively TRBD1 (7 bases). The germline V and J ends were trimmed by 3 bases and 4 bases, with 15 bases remaining between them. From germline, CDR1 is SNHLY and CDR2 FYNNEI. The length of the CDR3 is 15 residues. CDR3 loop: CASSDPTGRGETQYF. As DNA, the CDR3 is TGTGCCAGCAGTGACCCGACAGGGCGGGGAGAGACCCAGTACTTC.

The chain carries TRBV5-1 and TRBJ2-5; D is possibly TRBD2 (7 bases). CDR1 and CDR2 from the germline V gene are SGHRS and YFSETQ. V gave up 4 bases and J gave up 4 bases, with 20 bases separating them. CDR3 length: 16 amino acids. The CDR3 loop is CASSGQGGAVGETQYF. DNA for the CDR3: TGCGCCAGCAGCGGGCAAGGGGGGGCTGTGGGAGAGACCCAGTACTTC. Filled out from reference TRBV5-1 and TRBJ2-5, the complete variable domain reads KAGVTQTPRYLIKTRGQQVTLSCSPISGHRSVSWYQQTPGQGLQFLFEYFSETQRNKGNFPGRFSGRQFSNSRSEMNVSTLELGDSALYLCASSGQGGAVGETQYFGPGTRLLVL.

The J gene is TRBJ1-2, the V gene TRBV12-3 or TRBV12-4, with 8 bases matching TRBD1. The CDR3 sequence is 13 residues long. The V gene end was trimmed by 9 bases and the J gene end by 2 bases; junction bases not matched to a gene: 5. CDR3 sequence (DNA): TGTGCCAGTGGATCAGGGGGCAACTATGGCTACACCTTC. Residues: CASGSGGNYGYTF.

This sequence joins TRBV5-1 and TRBJ2-7; 10 nucleotides match TRBD1. Germline trimming cut 4 bases from V and 8 bases from J; bases unmatched to any gene: 6. The CDR3 runs to 13 residues. Germline V lookup: CDR1 SGHRS, CDR2 YFSETQ. The DNA for the CDR3 is TGCGCCAGCAGCGCCGGGACAGGGGCCAAGCAGTACTTC. Amino acids: CASSAGTGAKQYF.

The V call is TRBV7-9, the J call TRBJ1-2; 9 nucleotides line up with TRBD1. CDR3 length: 14 amino acids. The germline CDR1 and CDR2 sequences are SEHNR and FQNEAQ (reference sequence). V trimming: 6 bases; J trimming: 4 bases; junction bases outside the gene matches: 6. Here the CDR3 reads CASRPTGGSYGYTF. The CDR3 bases are TGTGCCAGCAGGCCTACAGGGGGCTCCTATGGCTACACCTTC.

J is TRBJ1-1 and V is TRBV5-1, with D uncertain. V gave up 0 bases and J gave up 0 bases, with 15 bases separating them. There are 17 residues in the CDR3. Per the germline V gene, CDR1 is SGHRS and CDR2 is YFSETQ. The CDR3: CASSLDSVAAVNTEAFF. CDR3 DNA: TGCGCCAGCAGCTTGGACTCCGTCGCGGCGGTGAACACTGAAGCTTTCTTT.

The chain is built from TRBV7-6 and TRBJ2-1, with D perhaps TRBD1 (6 bases). Germline V CDR1 and CDR2: SGHVS, FNYEAQ. V lost 5 bases and J lost 5, with 16 bases in between. The CDR3 covers 15 residues. CDR3 nucleotides: TGTGCCAGCAGCCAGGACTGGGGGCGAAACAATGAGCAGTTCTTC. Residues: CASSQDWGRNNEQFF.

The V call is TRBV10-1, the J call TRBJ2-3; D might be TRBD2 (5 bases). Per germline, CDR1 WNHNN and CDR2 SYGVQD (reference sequence). V was trimmed by 2 bases and J by 11 bases, leaving 11 bases between them. This CDR3 comprises 12 residues. CDR3 loop: CASSETQRGQYF. CDR3 bases: TGCGCCAGCAGTGAGACACAACGGGGGCAGTATTTT.

This clone was picked up a small number of times. The chain uses TRBV9 and TRBJ1-3, with TRBD1 as a possible D gene (6 bases). The germline CDR1 and CDR2 sequences are SGDLS and YYNGEE. This CDR3 spans 12 amino acids. The V gene lost 3 bases and the J gene lost 7 bases, with 8 bases spanning the gap. CDR3 in amino acids: CASSGRGNTIYF. The CDR3 DNA reads TGTGCCAGCAGCGGTAGGGGGAACACCATATATTTT.

About this clone itself: The same CDR3 arises from other DNA sequences in this sample as well. The chain has TRBV4-3 and TRBJ1-2; 9 bases are shared with TRBD1. The germline CDR1 and CDR2 sequences are LGHNA and YSLEER. This CDR3 comprises 12 residues. With 3 bases clipped from V and 8 bases from J, the junction kept 1 base outside the gene matches. CDR3 coding DNA: TGCGCCAGCAGCCAGGGACAGGGAGGCTACACCTTC. Protein sequence: CASSQGQGGYTF.

This clone was observed a handful of times. This sequence joins TRBV21-1 and TRBJ1-5; TRBD1 is taken as the D call from the table, unchecked against the DNA. TRBV21-1 is flagged as a pseudogene. The CDR3 covers 17 residues. The CDR3 nucleotides are TGTGCCAGCAGCAAAGTCCCGGGACAGGTAAGCAATCAGCCCCAGCATTTT. Its protein product is CASSKVPGQVSNQPQHF.